The clone carrying this T cell receptor beta chain has at least ten counts. This sample was included in a study of T-cell reconstitution after alpha-beta-depleted transplantation in children. Using unique molecular identifiers, the investigators prepared the TCRbeta library. In TCRdb, the PCR reads were re-called with MiXCR into one record per CDR3 protein. The sample holds almost 500,000 distinct CDR3 sequences; around 13% are singletons and the top ten take about 5%. V lost 6 bases, J lost 3 bases, and 11 bases lay in between. The CDR3 loop spans 13 amino acids. The material sequenced was PBMCs from the stem cell graft donor, taken from the stem cell graft. The J gene is TRBJ2-5, the V gene TRBV12-3 or TRBV12-4; D is perhaps TRBD1 (5 bases). The TCR sequence derives from a human donor who donated a stem cell graft to a child with combined immunodeficiency. The CDR3 here is CASSNQGEETQYF. CDR3 sequence (DNA): TGTGCCAGCAGCAATCAGGGCGAAGAGACCCAGTACTTC.